The 29 T cell receptor beta chains listed next were all sequenced from one sample in a study of tumor-infiltrating lymphocytes in primary liver carcinoma. Making TCR beta cDNA involved around 510 ng total RNA and a constant-region primer. Three-round nested multiplex PCR performed with slightly modified ARM-PCR produced the TCR beta libraries. Investigators reported that the first two PCR rounds, at 10 cycles each, used TRBV1-TRBV30 forward primers with a C-beta reverse primer. TCRdb recomputed calls from the multiplex PCR reads with MiXCR, one row per CDR3 protein. The data show about 350,000 distinct CDR3 sequences, with about two thirds seen just once and 5.5% to 8% held by the top ten. Extraction also yielded germline DNA, while blood RNA was obtained from unsorted whole blood. Material for sequencing was peripheral blood. All receptors come from a man aged 40-49 years with primary liver carcinoma and hepatitis B virus infection.

This chain uses TRBV5-4 with TRBJ2-1; 9 bases match TRBD2. Germline V gene sequence: CDR1 SGHNT, CDR2 YYREEE (reference sequence). The CDR3 has 15 amino acids. V dropped 1 base and J dropped 5; count of bases not matched to a gene: 4. The DNA of the CDR3 is TGTGCCAGCAGCTTGTCTAGCGGGATGCACAATGAGCAGTTCTTC. Translated, it gives CASSLSSGMHNEQFF.

The chain has TRBV13 and TRBJ2-1, with 12 nucleotides matching TRBD2. The V segment lost 4 bases and the J segment 3 bases; nucleotides outside the gene matches: 7. This CDR3 has 17 amino acids. CDR1 is PRHDT, CDR2 FYEKMQ, per germline (reference sequence). The CDR3 DNA sequence: TGTGCCAGCAGCTCCGTCGGACTAGCGGGAAACTACAATGAGCAGTTCTTC. It encodes CASSSVGLAGNYNEQFF.

About this clonotype itself: Sequence at one end of the junction differs from germline and may be a read error. V usage is TRBV11-2 and J usage is TRBJ2-2, with 10 bases matching TRBD1. From germline, CDR1 is SGHAT and CDR2 FQNNGV. This CDR3 contains 15 residues. CDR3 amino acids: CASSVRQGAAGEPFF. Here the CDR3 DNA reads TGTGCTAGCAGCGTAAGACAGGGGGCGGCCGGGGAGCCGTTTTTT. Full variable domain (missing parts from reference TRBV11-2 and TRBJ2-2): EAGVAQSPRYKIIEKRQSVAFWCNPISGHATLYWYQQILGQGPKLLIQFQNNGVVDDSQLPKDRFSAERLKGVDSTLKIQPAKLEDSAVYLCASSVRQGAAGEPFFGEGSRLTVL.

The genes are TRBV7-8 and TRBJ1-5; 8 bases align to TRBD1. The V gene end was trimmed by 3 bases and the J gene end by 0 bases; junction bases not matched to a gene: 13. From germline, CDR1 is SGHVS and CDR2 FQNEAQ. This CDR3 is built from 19 residues. DNA of the CDR3: TGTGCCAGCAGCTTGCGGATTTGGACAGGGTCTTATAGCAATCAGCCCCAGCATTTT. It codes for CASSLRIWTGSYSNQPQHF. The variable domain in full, completed from reference TRBV7-8 and TRBJ1-5, reads GAGVSQSPRYKVAKRGQDVALRCDPISGHVSLFWYQQALGQGPEFLTYFQNEAQLDKSGLPSDRFFAERPEGSVSTLKIQRTQQEDSAVYLCASSLRIWTGSYSNQPQHFGDGTRLSIL.

This chain joins TRBV2 and TRBJ1-6; 10 bases match TRBD1. Germline-derived CDR1 and CDR2 are SNHLY and FYNNEI. This CDR3 is built from 15 residues. The trim removed 6 bases at V and 7 bases at J, leaving 6 bases unmatched. The CDR3 nucleotides are TGTGCCAGCAGCGCGATGACAGGGGGCAATTCACCCCTCCACTTT. As protein: CASSAMTGGNSPLHF.

A word on this clonotype: This may arise from a read error, as a much more abundant clone is one base away. The chain has TRBV6-7 and TRBJ1-6; D is ambiguous. TRBV6-7 is placed among ORFs of uncertain function. The CDR3 runs to 15 residues. V was shortened by 5 bases and J by 3 bases, with 11 bases between the two germline ends. As DNA, the CDR3 is TGTGCCAGCAGTCATGGACGGATCTATAATTCACCCCTCCACTTT. Protein product: CASSHGRIYNSPLHF.

With regard to this clonotype: One end of the junction does not line up with germline, which may come from a read error. The chain carries TRBV11-1 and TRBJ2-7; D is uncertain. CDR1 is SGHAT and CDR2 is FQDESV in the germline V gene (reference sequence). This CDR3 is 14 amino acids long. The CDR3 spells CARSFLRTPAEQYF. The CDR3 DNA reads as TGTGCCAGGAGCTTCCTTCGGACGCCGGCGGAGCAGTACTTC. The full variable domain, with the rest looked up from reference TRBV11-1 and TRBJ2-7, is EAEVAQSPRYKITEKSQAVAFWCDPISGHATLYWYRQILGQGPELLVQFQDESVVDDSQLPKDRFSAERLKGVDSTLKIQPAELGDSAMYLCARSFLRTPAEQYFGPGTRLTVT.

As for this clonotype: One junction end disagrees with the germline gene, perhaps due to a read error. The J gene is TRBJ1-5, the V gene TRBV11-3; 9 nucleotides match TRBD1. The CDR3 contains 16 residues. The germline V gene has CDR1 SGHNT and CDR2 YENEEA. CDR3 nucleotide sequence: TGTGCCAGCAGCTTAGGCAAAACAGGGGGCGATGCAGCCCCACCATTT. Encoded protein: CASSLGKTGGDAAPPF.

V gene TRBV5-1 combines with J gene TRBJ2-2; 10 bases fit TRBD1. This CDR3 has 14 amino acids. Germline V gives CDR1 SGHRS, CDR2 YFSETQ. V lost 4 bases and J lost 10; bases outside the gene matches: 7. As DNA, the CDR3 is TGCGCCAGCAGCCCCGGGACAGGGGTGTCGGAGCTGTTTTTT. Protein: CASSPGTGVSELFF. The full variable domain, completed using reference TRBV5-1 and TRBJ2-2, is KAGVTQTPRYLIKTRGQQVTLSCSPISGHRSVSWYQQTPGQGLQFLFEYFSETQRNKGNFPGRFSGRQFSNSRSEMNVSTLELGDSALYLCASSPGTGVSELFFGEGSRLTVL.

This clonotype has more than one count but fewer than ten. The chain joins TRBV28 to TRBJ1-2; no firm D call. V lost 8 bases and J 6 bases, leaving 10 bases between the germline ends. Germline loops: CDR1 MDHEN, CDR2 SYDVKM. The CDR3 runs to 11 residues. The CDR3 sequence: CASGSIDGYTF. The DNA for the CDR3 is TGTGCCAGCGGGTCCATTGATGGCTACACCTTC.

This clonotype was seen at least ten times. This chain links TRBV11-2 with TRBJ2-7, with D possibly matching TRBD2 (6 bases). Germline values: CDR1 SGHAT, CDR2 FQNNGV. The CDR3 length is 17 residues. Deletions cut 2 bases from V and 1 base from J, with 18 bases between. The CDR3 sequence: CASSLSSGRDLSYEQYF. The CDR3 DNA follows: TGTGCCAGCAGCTTATCGTCGGGGCGGGACCTGTCCTACGAGCAGTACTTC. The entire variable domain, with the rest obtained from reference TRBV11-2 and TRBJ2-7, is as follows: EAGVAQSPRYKIIEKRQSVAFWCNPISGHATLYWYQQILGQGPKLLIQFQNNGVVDDSQLPKDRFSAERLKGVDSTLKIQPAKLEDSAVYLCASSLSSGRDLSYEQYFGPGTRLTVT.

Only one count was recorded for this clonotype. This clone may be a read error of a much larger clone one base away. The V call is TRBV4-2, the J call TRBJ2-7; no reliable D call. Per germline, CDR1 LGHNA and CDR2 YNFKEQ. V lost 5 bases to trimming and J lost 0 bases, with 8 bases between them. CDR3 size: 13 residues. The CDR3 sequence is CASSTTRSYEQYF. In nucleotides, the CDR3 is TGTGCCAGCAGCACTACACGCTCCTACGAGCAGTACTTC.

This clonotype was observed a single time. The chain combines TRBV5-6 with TRBJ1-2, with 7 positions matching TRBD1. Germline trimming cut 6 bases from V and 0 bases from J; bases unmatched to any gene: 8. Germline V CDR1 and CDR2: SGHDT, YYEEEE. The CDR3 contains 15 residues. The DNA of the CDR3 is TGTGCCAGCAAGATTAACAGGGGAGCTAACTATGGCTACACCTTC. It encodes CASKINRGANYGYTF.

The chain uses TRBV11-2 and TRBJ1-1, with no clear D. Looked up from germline, CDR1 is SGHAT and CDR2 is FQNNGV. The CDR3 is 15 amino acids. V lost 6 bases, J lost 2 bases, and 16 bases lay in between. CDR3: CASRPDARRNTEAFF. The CDR3, as DNA: TGTGCCAGCAGACCGGACGCACGACGAAACACTGAAGCTTTCTTT. Full variable domain (missing parts from reference TRBV11-2 and TRBJ1-1): EAGVAQSPRYKIIEKRQSVAFWCNPISGHATLYWYQQILGQGPKLLIQFQNNGVVDDSQLPKDRFSAERLKGVDSTLKIQPAKLEDSAVYLCASRPDARRNTEAFFGQGTRLTVV.

A note on this clonotype: A single base separates this from a much larger clone, so it may be a read error. J is TRBJ2-1 and V is TRBV10-3; possible D gene TRBD2, 6 bases. This CDR3 region has 16 residues. Per the germline V gene, CDR1 is ENHRY and CDR2 is SYGVKD. V lost 0 bases, J lost 8 bases, and 17 bases lay in between. The CDR3 sequence: CAISESRGDFNYEQFF. CDR3 DNA: TGTGCCATCAGTGAGTCCCGAGGGGACTTTAACTATGAGCAGTTCTTC.

A note on this clonotype: Because the CDR3 is missing its conserved closing phenylalanine or tryptophan, this is likely a read error. The chain recombines TRBV4-1 with TRBJ2-3; D is undetermined. This CDR3 has 16 amino acids. Looked up from germline, CDR1 is MGHRA and CDR2 is YSYEKL. The CDR3 loop is CANSQLDLFSTDTQYL. CDR3 nucleotides: TGCGCCAACAGCCAATTAGACCTCTTTAGCACAGATACGCAGTATCTT.

Notes on this clonotype: Since a much larger clone is just one base distant, this may be a read error. The chain recombines TRBV6-2 or TRBV6-3 with TRBJ2-2; 9 bases are a match to TRBD1. Germline CDR1 MNHEY, CDR2 SVGEGT. There are 15 residues in the CDR3. CDR3 nucleotides: TGTGCCAGCAGTCGACAGGGGGAAGACACCGGGGGGCTGTTTTTT. Translating it yields CASSRQGEDTGGLFF.

A word on this clonotype: One base away lies a much larger clone, so this may be a sequencing read error. This chain connects TRBV6-5 to TRBJ2-7; D gene ambiguous. Germline lookup yields CDR1 MNHEY and CDR2 SVGAGI. The CDR3 sequence is 15 residues long. V was trimmed by 3 bases and J by 6 bases, leaving 18 bases between them. CDR3 sequence (DNA): TGTGCCAGCAGTTATGACCCACCCCTTTTAGGCGAGCAGTACTTC. Protein product: CASSYDPPLLGEQYF.

This clonotype has only a few counts. The gene calls are TRBV14 and TRBJ2-1, with 7 bases matching TRBD2. V shed 4 bases and J 7 bases; nucleotides not matched to a gene: 13. CDR1 and CDR2 (germline): SGHDN, FVKESK. This CDR3 has 16 amino acids. The CDR3: CASSPHRRLAVNEQFF. CDR3 sequence (DNA): TGTGCCAGCAGCCCTCACAGGCGGCTAGCGGTTAATGAGCAGTTCTTC. The full variable domain, completed using reference TRBV14 and TRBJ2-1, is EAGVTQFPSHSVIEKGQTVTLRCDPISGHDNLYWYRRVMGKEIKFLLHFVKESKQDESGMPNNRFLAERTGGTYSTLKVQPAELEDSGVYFCASSPHRRLAVNEQFFGPGTRLTVL.

This clonotype was seen many times. J is TRBJ2-7 and V is TRBV29-1; 10 bases are a match to TRBD1. J lost 6 bases, V lost 7 bases, and 3 bases had no gene match. Germline V CDR1 and CDR2: SQVTM, ANQGSEA. The CDR3 contains 11 residues. The CDR3 region has the DNA TGCAGCGCCCGGACAGGGGGCGAGCAGTACTTC. Amino acids: CSARTGGEQYF.

The sample holds a few counts of this clonotype. The rearrangement uses TRBV7-9 and TRBJ2-1; tentatively, D is TRBD2 (6 bases). The ends were cut back, 1 base at V and 4 bases at J, with 14 bases in the middle. The germline CDR1 and CDR2 sequences are SEHNR and FQNEAQ (reference sequence). This CDR3 region has 16 residues. For the CDR3, the DNA is TGTGCCAGCAGCTTAGAAGTCACTAGCTTATACAATGAGCAGTTCTTC. Amino acid sequence: CASSLEVTSLYNEQFF.

The chain links TRBV29-1 to TRBJ2-1; D not resolved. Per the germline V gene, CDR1 is SQVTM and CDR2 is ANQGSEA. This CDR3 is 16 amino acids long. The V end lost 3 bases, the J end lost 0 bases, and 15 bases lay between the germline ends. The CDR3: CSVDLLYASSYNEQFF. Here the CDR3 DNA reads TGCAGCGTTGATCTACTGTACGCCAGCTCCTACAATGAGCAGTTCTTC.

Worth noting for this clonotype: Being one base from a much bigger clone, this may be a read error. The chain carries TRBV4-1 and TRBJ2-1, with D possibly being TRBD1 (6 bases). In germline, CDR1 is MGHRA, CDR2 YSYEKL. V was shortened by 0 bases and J by 10 bases, with 16 bases between the two germline ends. The CDR3 length is 15 residues. CDR3 DNA: TGCGCCAGCAGCCAAGATAACAGGGTCGGGGTAGAGCAGTTCTTC. This sequence encodes CASSQDNRVGVEQFF.

This clonotype was counted only a few times. The genes are TRBV10-3 and TRBJ2-7; D call uncertain. CDR1 is ENHRY and CDR2 is SYGVKD in the germline V gene. CDR3 length: 16 residues. Trimming pared 8 bases from V and 4 bases from J, leaving 24 bases between. The CDR3 spells CAIPYETEACLYEQYF. CDR3 DNA: TGTGCCATCCCATACGAAACAGAGGCCTGTTTATACGAGCAGTACTTC.

Notes on this clonotype: At one end the junction does not follow the germline gene, possibly because of a read error. J is TRBJ2-7 and V is TRBV11-2, with no clear D. CDR1 SGHAT and CDR2 FQNNGV come from the germline V gene. This CDR3 has 15 amino acids. CDR3: CASSLEFGISNEQYF. Here the CDR3 DNA reads TGTGCCAGCAGCTTAGAATTTGGGATAAGCAACGAACAGTACTTC.

The rearrangement uses TRBV5-4 and TRBJ1-2; tentative D call: TRBD1 (6 bases). CDR3 length: 15 residues. The V and J ends lost 4 bases and 6 bases respectively, with 19 bases between them. Germline CDR1 SGHNT, CDR2 YYREEE (reference sequence). The CDR3 DNA reads as TGTGCCAGCAGCCTACCGAGAGGGGGGACGGATGGCTACACCTTC. Residues: CASSLPRGGTDGYTF.

The gene calls are TRBV5-1 and TRBJ2-3, with 14 bases identical to TRBD2. J lost 3 bases, V lost 6 bases, and 12 bases had no gene match. Germline V gene sequence: CDR1 SGHRS, CDR2 YFSETQ. The CDR3 consists of 18 residues. The CDR3 DNA sequence: TGCGCCAGCACGACGGGACTAGCGGGAGTTGTTGTAACAGATACGCAGTATTTT. This encodes CASTTGLAGVVVTDTQYF.

Concerning this clonotype: One junction end disagrees with the germline gene, perhaps due to a read error. Here the CDR3 reads CASSLVRTLRGTVDLFF. The CDR3 DNA reads as TGTGCCAGTAGCTTAGTTAGGACACTACGGGGCACCGTGGACCTGTTTTTT. The J gene is TRBJ2-2, the V gene TRBV11-2; perhaps D is TRBD1 or TRBD2 (5 bases each). There are 17 residues in the CDR3. CDR1 and CDR2 (germline): SGHAT, FQNNGV.

About this clonotype: With a much larger clone just one base away, this may be a read error. This chain uses TRBV4-3 with TRBJ2-1; 10 bases are a match to TRBD2. The CDR3 has 14 residues. Germline CDR1 reads LGHNA; CDR2 reads YSLEER. The CDR3 loop reads CASNQAGGFAEQFF. Here the CDR3 DNA reads TGCGCCAGCAACCAAGCGGGGGGGTTTGCTGAGCAGTTCTTC.